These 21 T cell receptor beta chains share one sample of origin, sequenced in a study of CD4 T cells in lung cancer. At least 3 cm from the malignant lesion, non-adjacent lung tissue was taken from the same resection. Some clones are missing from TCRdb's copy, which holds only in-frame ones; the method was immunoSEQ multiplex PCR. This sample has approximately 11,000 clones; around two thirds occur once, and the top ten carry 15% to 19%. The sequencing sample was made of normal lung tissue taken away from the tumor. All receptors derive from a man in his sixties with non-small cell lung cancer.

CDR3 sequence (DNA): TGCGCCAGCAACGAGGGGGTTAACCACTATGGCTACACCTTC. Encoded protein: CASNEGVNHYGYTF. The chain has TRBV5-1 and TRBJ1-2, with D perhaps TRBD1 (6 bases). There are 14 residues in the CDR3. Trimming left V 6 bases short and J 3 bases short, with 15 bases between. Germline V gene data show CDR1 as SGHRS and CDR2 as YFSETQ.

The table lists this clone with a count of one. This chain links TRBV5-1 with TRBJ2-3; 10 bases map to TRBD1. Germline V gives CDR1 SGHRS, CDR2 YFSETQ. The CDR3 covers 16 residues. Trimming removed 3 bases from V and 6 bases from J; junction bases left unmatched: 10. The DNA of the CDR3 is TGCGCCAGCAGCTCGCGACAGGGGGCACTACAGGATACGCAGTATTTT. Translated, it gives CASSSRQGALQDTQYF.

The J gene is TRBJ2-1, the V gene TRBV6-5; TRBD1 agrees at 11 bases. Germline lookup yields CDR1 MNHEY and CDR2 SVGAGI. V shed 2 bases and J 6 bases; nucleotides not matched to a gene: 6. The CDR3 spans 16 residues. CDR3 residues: CASSYRVGTGGNEQFF. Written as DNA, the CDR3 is TGTGCCAGCAGTTACCGAGTGGGGACAGGGGGCAATGAGCAGTTCTTC.

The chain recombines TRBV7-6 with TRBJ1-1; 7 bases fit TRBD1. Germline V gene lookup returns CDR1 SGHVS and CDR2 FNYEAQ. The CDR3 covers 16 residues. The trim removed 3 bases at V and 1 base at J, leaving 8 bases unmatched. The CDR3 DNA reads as TGTGCCAGCAGCTTGTCGGCCGGGACAGCGAACACTGAAGCTTTCTTT. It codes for CASSLSAGTANTEAFF. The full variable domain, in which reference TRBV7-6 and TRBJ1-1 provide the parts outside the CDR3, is GAGVSQSPRYKVTKRGQDVALRCDPISGHVSLYWYRQALGQGPEFLTYFNYEAQQDKSGLPNDRFSAERPEGSISTLTIQRTEQRDSAMYRCASSLSAGTANTEAFFGQGTRLTVV.

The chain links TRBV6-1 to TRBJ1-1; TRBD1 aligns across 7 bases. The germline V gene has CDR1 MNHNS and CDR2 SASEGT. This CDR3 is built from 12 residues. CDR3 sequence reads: CATYRTGTEAFF. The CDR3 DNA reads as TGTGCTACATACCGGACAGGCACTGAAGCTTTCTTT.

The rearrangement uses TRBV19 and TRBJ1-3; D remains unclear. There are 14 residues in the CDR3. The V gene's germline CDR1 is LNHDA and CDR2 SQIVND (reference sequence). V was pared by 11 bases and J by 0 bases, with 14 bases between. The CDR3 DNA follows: TGTGCCGCATGGGCGGGAGACTCTGGAAACACCATATATTTT. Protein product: CAAWAGDSGNTIYF.

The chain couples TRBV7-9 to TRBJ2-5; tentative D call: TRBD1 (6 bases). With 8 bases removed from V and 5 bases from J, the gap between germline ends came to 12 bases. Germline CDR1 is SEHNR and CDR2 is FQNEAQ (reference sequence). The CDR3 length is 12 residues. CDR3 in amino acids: CASGWGQETQYF. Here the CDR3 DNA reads TGTGCCAGCGGCTGGGGGCAGGAGACCCAGTACTTC. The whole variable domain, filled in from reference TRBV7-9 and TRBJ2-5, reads DTGVSQNPRHKITKRGQNVTFRCDPISEHNRLYWYRQTLGQGPEFLTYFQNEAQLEKSRLLSDRFSAERPKGSFSTLEIQRTEQGDSAMYLCASGWGQETQYFGPGTRLLVL.

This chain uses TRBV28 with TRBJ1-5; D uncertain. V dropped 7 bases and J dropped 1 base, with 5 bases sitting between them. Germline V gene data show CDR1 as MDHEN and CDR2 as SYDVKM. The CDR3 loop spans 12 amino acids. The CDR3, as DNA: TGTGCCAGCACGTTGAGCAATCAGCCCCAGCATTTT. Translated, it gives CASTLSNQPQHF.

The CDR3 DNA reads TGTGCCAGCAGTATGAGCCACGCTTCCTACGAGCAGTACTTC. It is translated as CASSMSHASYEQYF. The chain employs TRBV2 and TRBJ2-7, with no clear D. V lost 5 bases and J lost 1, with 12 bases in between. The germline gives CDR1 SNHLY, CDR2 FYNNEI. There are 14 residues in the CDR3.

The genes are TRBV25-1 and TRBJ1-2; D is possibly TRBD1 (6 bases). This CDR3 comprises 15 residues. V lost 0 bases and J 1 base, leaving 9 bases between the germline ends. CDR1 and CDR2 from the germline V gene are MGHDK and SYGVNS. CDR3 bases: TGTGCCAGCAGTGAATATGGGGGACATAACTATGGCTACACCTTC. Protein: CASSEYGGHNYGYTF.

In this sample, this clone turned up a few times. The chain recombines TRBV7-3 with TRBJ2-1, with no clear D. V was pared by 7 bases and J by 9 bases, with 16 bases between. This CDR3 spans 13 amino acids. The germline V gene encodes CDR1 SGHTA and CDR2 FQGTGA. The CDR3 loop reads CASTTTAAREQFF. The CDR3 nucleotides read TGTGCCAGCACCACGACGGCGGCCCGTGAGCAGTTCTTC.

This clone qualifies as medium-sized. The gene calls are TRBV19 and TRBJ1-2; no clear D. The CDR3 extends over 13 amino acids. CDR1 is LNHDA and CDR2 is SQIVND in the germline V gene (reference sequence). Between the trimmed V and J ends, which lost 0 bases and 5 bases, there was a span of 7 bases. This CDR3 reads CASSIDTEYGYTF. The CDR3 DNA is TGTGCCAGTAGTATAGACACAGAGTATGGCTACACCTTC.

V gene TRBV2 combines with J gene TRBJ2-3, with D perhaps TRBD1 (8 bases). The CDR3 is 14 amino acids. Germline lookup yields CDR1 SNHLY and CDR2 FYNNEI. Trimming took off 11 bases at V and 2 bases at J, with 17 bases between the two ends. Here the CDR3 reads CASRGLAATDTQYF. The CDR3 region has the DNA TGTGCCTCCAGGGGGCTAGCGGCCACAGATACGCAGTATTTT.

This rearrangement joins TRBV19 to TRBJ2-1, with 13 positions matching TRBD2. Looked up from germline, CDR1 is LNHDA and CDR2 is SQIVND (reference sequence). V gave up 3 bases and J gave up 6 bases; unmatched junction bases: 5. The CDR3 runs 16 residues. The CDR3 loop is CASSMTSGRLGNEQFF. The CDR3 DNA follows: TGTGCCAGTAGTATGACTAGCGGGAGGTTGGGCAATGAGCAGTTCTTC.

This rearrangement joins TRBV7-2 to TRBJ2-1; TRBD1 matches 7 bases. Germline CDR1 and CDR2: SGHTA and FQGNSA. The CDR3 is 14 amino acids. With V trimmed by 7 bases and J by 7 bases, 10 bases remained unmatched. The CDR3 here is CASTRTTGVNEQFF. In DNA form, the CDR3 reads TGTGCCAGCACCCGTACTACAGGGGTGAATGAGCAGTTCTTC.

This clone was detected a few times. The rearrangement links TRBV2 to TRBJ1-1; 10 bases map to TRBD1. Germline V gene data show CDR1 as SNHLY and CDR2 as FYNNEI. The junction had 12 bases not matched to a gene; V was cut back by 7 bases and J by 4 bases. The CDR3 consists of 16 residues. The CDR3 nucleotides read TGTGCCAGCAAAAATACCCGGGACAGGGGTAGCACTGAAGCTTTCTTT. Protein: CASKNTRDRGSTEAFF. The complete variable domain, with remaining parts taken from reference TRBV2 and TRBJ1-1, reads EPEVTQTPSHQVTQMGQEVILRCVPISNHLYFYWYRQILGQKVEFLVSFYNNEISEKSEIFDDQFSVERPDGSNFTLKIRSTKLEDSAMYFCASKNTRDRGSTEAFFGQGTRLTVV.

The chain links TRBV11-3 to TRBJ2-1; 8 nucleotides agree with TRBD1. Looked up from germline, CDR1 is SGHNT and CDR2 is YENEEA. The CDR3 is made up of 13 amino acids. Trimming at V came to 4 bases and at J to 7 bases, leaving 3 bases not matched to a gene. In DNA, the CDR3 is TGTGCCAGCAGCTGGACAGGGACGAATGAGCAGTTCTTC. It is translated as CASSWTGTNEQFF.

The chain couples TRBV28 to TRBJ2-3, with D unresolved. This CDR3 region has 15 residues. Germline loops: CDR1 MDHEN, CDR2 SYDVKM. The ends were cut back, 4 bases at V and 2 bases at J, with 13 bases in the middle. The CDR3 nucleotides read TGTGCCAGCAGTTCCCCCCCTACCCTCACAGATACGCAGTATTTT. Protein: CASSSPPTLTDTQYF.

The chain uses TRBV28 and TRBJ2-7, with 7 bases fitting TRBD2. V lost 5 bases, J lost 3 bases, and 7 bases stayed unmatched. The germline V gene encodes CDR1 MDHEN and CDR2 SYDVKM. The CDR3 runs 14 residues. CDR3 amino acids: CASSINPSGYEQYF. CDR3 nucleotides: TGTGCCAGCAGTATCAATCCTAGCGGCTACGAGCAGTACTTC.

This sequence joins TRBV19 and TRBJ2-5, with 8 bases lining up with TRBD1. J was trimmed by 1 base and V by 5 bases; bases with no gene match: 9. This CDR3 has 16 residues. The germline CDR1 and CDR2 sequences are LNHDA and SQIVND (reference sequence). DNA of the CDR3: TGTGCCAGTAGTCGTGGACAGGGTGGGTTCCAAGAGACCCAGTACTTC. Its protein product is CASSRGQGGFQETQYF.

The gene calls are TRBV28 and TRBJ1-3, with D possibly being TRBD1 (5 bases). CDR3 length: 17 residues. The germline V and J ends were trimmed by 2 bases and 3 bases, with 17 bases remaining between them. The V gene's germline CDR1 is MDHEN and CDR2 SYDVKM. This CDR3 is CASSLIREGLVGNTIYF. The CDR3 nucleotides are TGTGCCAGCAGTTTAATCAGGGAGGGGTTGGTTGGAAACACCATATATTTT.